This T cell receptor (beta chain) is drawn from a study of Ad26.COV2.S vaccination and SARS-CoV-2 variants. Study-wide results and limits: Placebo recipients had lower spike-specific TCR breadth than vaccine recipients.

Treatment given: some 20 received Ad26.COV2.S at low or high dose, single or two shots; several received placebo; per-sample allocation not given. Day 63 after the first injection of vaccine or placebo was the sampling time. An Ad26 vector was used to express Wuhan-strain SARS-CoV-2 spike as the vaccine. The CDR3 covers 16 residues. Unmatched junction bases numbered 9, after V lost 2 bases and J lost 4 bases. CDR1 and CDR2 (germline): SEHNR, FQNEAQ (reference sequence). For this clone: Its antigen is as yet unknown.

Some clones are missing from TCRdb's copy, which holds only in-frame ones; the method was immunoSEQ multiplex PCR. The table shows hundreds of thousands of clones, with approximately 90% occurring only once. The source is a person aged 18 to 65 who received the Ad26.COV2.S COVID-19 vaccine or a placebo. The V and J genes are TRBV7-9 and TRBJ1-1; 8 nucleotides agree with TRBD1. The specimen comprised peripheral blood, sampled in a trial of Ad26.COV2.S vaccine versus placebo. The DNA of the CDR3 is TGTGCCAGCAGCTTACCACAGGGGGGGCGAGGCACTGAAGCTTTCTTT. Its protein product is CASSLPQGGRGTEAFF. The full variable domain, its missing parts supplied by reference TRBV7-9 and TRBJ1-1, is DTGVSQNPRHKITKRGQNVTFRCDPISEHNRLYWYRQTLGQGPEFLTYFQNEAQLEKSRLLSDRFSAERPKGSFSTLEIQRTEQGDSAMYLCASSLPQGGRGTEAFFGQGTRLTVV.